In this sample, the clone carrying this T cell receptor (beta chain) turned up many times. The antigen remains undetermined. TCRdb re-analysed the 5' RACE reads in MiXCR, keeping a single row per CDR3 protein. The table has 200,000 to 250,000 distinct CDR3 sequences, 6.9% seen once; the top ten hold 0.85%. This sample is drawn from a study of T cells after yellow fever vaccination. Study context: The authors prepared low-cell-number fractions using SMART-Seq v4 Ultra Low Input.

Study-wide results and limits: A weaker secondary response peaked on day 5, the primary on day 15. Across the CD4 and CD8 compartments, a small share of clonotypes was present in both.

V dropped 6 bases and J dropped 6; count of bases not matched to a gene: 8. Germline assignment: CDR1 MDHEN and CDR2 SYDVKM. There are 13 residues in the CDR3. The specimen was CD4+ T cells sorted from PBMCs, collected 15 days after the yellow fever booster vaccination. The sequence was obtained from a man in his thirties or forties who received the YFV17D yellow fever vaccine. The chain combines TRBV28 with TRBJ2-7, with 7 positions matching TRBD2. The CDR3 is CASSRGLDGEQYF. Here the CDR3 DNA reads TGTGCCAGCAGCCGCGGACTAGACGGCGAGCAGTACTTC.